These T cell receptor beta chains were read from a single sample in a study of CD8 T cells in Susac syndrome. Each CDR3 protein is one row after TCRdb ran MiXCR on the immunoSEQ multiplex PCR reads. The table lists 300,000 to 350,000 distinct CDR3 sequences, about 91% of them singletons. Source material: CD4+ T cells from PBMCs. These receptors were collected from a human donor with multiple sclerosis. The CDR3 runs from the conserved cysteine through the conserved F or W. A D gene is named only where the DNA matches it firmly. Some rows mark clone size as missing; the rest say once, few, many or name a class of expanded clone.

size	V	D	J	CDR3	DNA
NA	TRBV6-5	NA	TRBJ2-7	CASSYGGSTPVQYF	TGTGCCAGCAGTTATGGGGGCAGCACCCCTGTGCAGTACTTC
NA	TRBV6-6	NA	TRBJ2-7	CASSYKLVTYEQYF	TGTGCCAGCAGTTACAAGCTGGTCACCTACGAGCAGTACTTC
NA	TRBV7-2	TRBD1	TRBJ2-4	CASSLDRGQQNIQYF	TGTGCCAGCAGCCTCGACAGGGGGCAACAAAACATTCAGTACTTC
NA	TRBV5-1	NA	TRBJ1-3	CASSSAREGNTIYF	TGCGCCAGCAGCTCGGCGCGTGAAGGAAACACCATATATTTT
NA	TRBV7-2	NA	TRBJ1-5	CASSLGVGDSNQPQHF	TGTGCCAGCAGCTTAGGGGTGGGGGATAGCAATCAGCCCCAGCATTTT
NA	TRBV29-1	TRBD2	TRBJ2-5	CSVARGLDIGTQYF	TGCAGCGTTGCCCGGGGACTAGATATTGGGACCCAGTACTTC
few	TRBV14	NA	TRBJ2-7	CASSLGLNYEQYF	TGTGCCAGCAGTCTCGGACTAAACTACGAGCAGTACTTC
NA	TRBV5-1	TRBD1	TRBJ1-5	CASSTRGTGWRVHQPQHF	TGCGCCAGCAGCACCCGCGGGACAGGGTGGCGGGTCCATCAGCCCCAGCATTTT
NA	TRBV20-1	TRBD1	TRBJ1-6	CSASSDRVQNSPLHF	TGCAGTGCTAGCTCAGACAGGGTCCAGAATTCACCCCTCCACTTT
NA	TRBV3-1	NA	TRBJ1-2	CASSQDLHGSYGYTF	TGTGCCAGCAGCCAAGATTTGCACGGGTCGTATGGCTACACCTTC
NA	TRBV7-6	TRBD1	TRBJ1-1	CASSLAFRDRANTEAFF	TGTGCCAGCAGCTTAGCGTTTAGGGACAGGGCCAACACTGAAGCTTTCTTT
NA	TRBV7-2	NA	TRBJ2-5	CASSPPGQSEETQYF	TGTGCCAGCAGCCCGCCGGGCCAGTCCGAAGAGACCCAGTACTTC
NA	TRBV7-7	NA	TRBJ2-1	CASSWRVGPNNEQFF	TGTGCTAGCAGCTGGAGGGTCGGACCCAACAATGAGCAGTTCTTC